The 25 T cell receptor beta chains in this list originate from one sample, sequenced in a study of blood T cell repertoires in COVID-19. The repertoire was sequenced with immunoSEQ multiplex PCR; TCRdb's copy has only in-frame clones and lacks some. Of about 300,000 clones detected, roughly 85% appear once; the ten largest clones hold 10% to 15%. Material for sequencing was peripheral blood. These receptor sequences come from a human donor in a cohort sampled during active COVID-19.

The chain joins TRBV14 to TRBJ2-7, with unresolved D. CDR1 SGHDN and CDR2 FVKESK come from the germline V gene. CDR3 length: 12 amino acids. V was cut by 4 bases and J by 3 bases, with 7 bases left in between. CDR3 residues: CASSPQNYEQYF. The CDR3 DNA reads TGTGCCAGCAGCCCTCAGAACTACGAGCAGTACTTC. The entire variable domain, with the rest obtained from reference TRBV14 and TRBJ2-7, is as follows: EAGVTQFPSHSVIEKGQTVTLRCDPISGHDNLYWYRRVMGKEIKFLLHFVKESKQDESGMPNNRFLAERTGGTYSTLKVQPAELEDSGVYFCASSPQNYEQYFGPGTRLTVT.

This chain joins TRBV5-4 and TRBJ1-2; TRBD1 aligns across 7 bases. Germline CDR1 and CDR2: SGHNT and YYREEE (reference sequence). V shed 4 bases and J 5 bases; nucleotides not matched to a gene: 8. The CDR3 covers 14 residues. The CDR3 nucleotides are TGTGCCAGCAGCCAGGGGACAGAAATATATGGCTACACCTTC. It is translated as CASSQGTEIYGYTF.

The chain has TRBV5-6 and TRBJ1-1; D might be TRBD1 (5 bases). This CDR3 is built from 14 residues. Trimming removed 6 bases from V and 5 bases from J, with 17 bases in between. Germline V lookup: CDR1 SGHDT, CDR2 YYEEEE. The CDR3 is CASTYGGLRTEAFF. In DNA, the CDR3 is TGTGCCAGCACCTACGGGGGGTTGCGTACTGAAGCTTTCTTT.

V usage is TRBV24-1 and J usage is TRBJ1-1; D call uncertain. This CDR3 has 15 amino acids. V lost 4 bases, J lost 10 bases, and 21 bases lay in between. The germline CDR1 and CDR2 sequences are KGHDR and SFDVKD. This chain's CDR3 is CATSDRTGPGSRAFF. As DNA, the CDR3 is TGTGCCACCAGTGACCGAACCGGCCCCGGGAGTAGAGCTTTCTTT.

CDR3: CASSRPGVAPSSYEQYF. CDR3 bases: TGTGCCAGCAGCCGGCCGGGGGTAGCGCCGAGCTCCTACGAGCAGTACTTC. The genes are TRBV16 and TRBJ2-7; perhaps TRBD2 as D (6 bases). Trimming pared 4 bases from V and 0 bases from J, leaving 19 bases between. The CDR3 is 17 residues long. Looked up from germline, CDR1 is KGHSY and CDR2 is FQNENV. The full variable domain, with the rest looked up from reference TRBV16 and TRBJ2-7, is GEEVAQTPKHLVRGEGQKAKLYCAPIKGHSYVFWYQQVLKNEFKFLISFQNENVFDETGMPKERFSAKCLPNSPCSLEIQATKLEDSAVYFCASSRPGVAPSSYEQYFGPGTRLTVT.

The rearrangement links TRBV28 to TRBJ2-5, with D tentatively TRBD2 (6 bases). Trimming shortened V by 2 bases and J by 5 bases, and 18 bases separated the two germline ends. Germline CDR1 reads MDHEN; CDR2 reads SYDVKM. The length of the CDR3 is 16 residues. CDR3 nucleotide sequence: TGTGCCAGCAGTTTACTGTCCGGGGGTGTGCGGGAGACCCAGTACTTC. Amino acid sequence: CASSLLSGGVRETQYF.

The chain is built from TRBV7-2 and TRBJ2-3; D may be TRBD2 (6 bases). The CDR3 length is 13 residues. The V end was cut by 5 bases, the J end by 3 bases, with 9 bases between. The germline gives CDR1 SGHTA, CDR2 FQGNSA. In DNA form, the CDR3 reads TGTGCCAGCAGCGGGAGGAGGACAGATACGCAGTATTTT. Translated, it gives CASSGRRTDTQYF.

The V gene is TRBV19, the J gene TRBJ1-6; the D is unclear. Germline CDR1 is LNHDA and CDR2 is SQIVND (reference sequence). With 6 bases removed from V and 2 bases from J, the gap between germline ends came to 5 bases. This CDR3 spans 13 amino acids. CDR3 residues: CASRSTYNSPLHF. Here the CDR3 DNA reads TGTGCCAGTAGATCCACCTATAATTCACCCCTCCACTTT.

Written as DNA, the CDR3 is TGTGCCAGCAGTTTAGCTGGGGCCAACGTCCTGACTTTC. It translates to CASSLAGANVLTF. The chain employs TRBV6-5 and TRBJ2-6; D gene unclear. This CDR3 has 13 residues. CDR1 MNHEY and CDR2 SVGAGI come from the germline V gene. V was shortened by 4 bases and J by 2 bases, with 3 bases between the two germline ends.

V is TRBV6-5 and J is TRBJ1-5; D is perhaps TRBD1 (5 bases). This CDR3 comprises 14 residues. Trimming removed 2 bases from V and 5 bases from J, with 10 bases in between. Germline loops: CDR1 MNHEY, CDR2 SVGAGI. The CDR3 region is CASSYDSYHQPQHF. In DNA form, the CDR3 reads TGTGCCAGCAGTTACGACAGTTATCATCAGCCCCAGCATTTT.

The V gene is TRBV6-5, the J gene TRBJ1-4; D not resolved. V gave up 6 bases and J gave up 4 bases, with 6 bases separating them. Germline values: CDR1 MNHEY, CDR2 SVGAGI. The CDR3 runs to 12 residues. This chain's CDR3 is CASRQLNEKLFF. CDR3 bases: TGTGCCAGCAGACAGCTTAATGAAAAACTGTTTTTT.

This chain connects TRBV6-4 to TRBJ1-1; 7 positions agree with TRBD1. This CDR3 has 14 residues. V trimming: 6 bases; J trimming: 5 bases; junction bases outside the gene matches: 9. Germline lookup yields CDR1 MRHNA and CDR2 SNTAGT. In DNA form, the CDR3 reads TGTGCCAGCAGGGAAAGGGGGCGCGAAACTGAAGCTTTCTTT. It encodes CASRERGRETEAFF.

V gene TRBV15 combines with J gene TRBJ1-2; unclear D gene. The CDR3 runs 16 residues. Germline lookup yields CDR1 LNHNV and CDR2 YYDKDF (reference sequence). V shed 0 bases and J shed 8 bases, with 19 bases lying between them. The CDR3 DNA is TGTGCCACCAGCAGAGATAAGAGCGGAGTGGAGGGCGGCTACACCTTC. Translated, it gives CATSRDKSGVEGGYTF. Complete variable domain (other parts from reference TRBV15 and TRBJ1-2): DAMVIQNPRYQVTQFGKPVTLSCSQTLNHNVMYWYQQKSSQAPKLLFHYYDKDFNNEADTPDNFQSRRPNTSFCFLDIRSPGLGDTAMYLCATSRDKSGVEGGYTFGSGTRLTVV.

This chain connects TRBV6-5 to TRBJ2-3; D ambiguous. The CDR3 extends over 13 amino acids. V lost 4 bases and J 2 bases, leaving 7 bases between the germline ends. CDR1 MNHEY and CDR2 SVGAGI come from the germline V gene. Here the CDR3 reads CASSSPVTDTQYF. CDR3 bases: TGTGCCAGCAGTTCACCAGTCACAGATACGCAGTATTTT.

The chain uses TRBV18 and TRBJ2-1; D unclear. The CDR3 extends over 11 amino acids. Per the germline V gene, CDR1 is KGHSH and CDR2 is LQKENI. V was clipped by 6 bases and J by 12 bases, with 12 bases between them. The CDR3 protein is CASSPRPTQFF. The CDR3 nucleotides read TGTGCCAGCTCGCCTAGGCCTACGCAGTTCTTC.

The rearrangement links TRBV9 to TRBJ2-3, with TRBD1 matching over 7 bases. V lost 3 bases to trimming and J lost 0 bases; unmatched junction nucleotides: 10. The CDR3 runs 17 residues. In germline, CDR1 is SGDLS, CDR2 YYNGEE. Written as DNA, the CDR3 is TGTGCCAGCAGCGATGACAGGGCAACTTACAGCACAGATACGCAGTATTTT. Amino acids: CASSDDRATYSTDTQYF.

This chain uses TRBV12-3 or TRBV12-4 with TRBJ1-1, with 7 bases matching TRBD1. The junction had 5 bases not matched to a gene; V was cut back by 7 bases and J by 3 bases. The CDR3 extends over 13 amino acids. The CDR3 DNA reads as TGTGCCAGCACCCGACAGGGATACACTGAAGCTTTCTTT. This gives the protein CASTRQGYTEAFF.

This sequence joins TRBV4-1 and TRBJ2-7; possibly TRBD1 for D (6 bases). The CDR3 spans 15 residues. Between the trimmed V and J ends, which lost 1 base and 0 bases, there was a span of 10 bases. Germline V gene lookup returns CDR1 MGHRA and CDR2 YSYEKL. The DNA of the CDR3 is TGCGCCAGCAGCCAAGGGACAGCAAGCTCCTACGAGCAGTACTTC. This gives the protein CASSQGTASSYEQYF.

The chain has TRBV6-5 and TRBJ2-1; no clear D. The length of the CDR3 is 14 residues. The germline CDR1 and CDR2 sequences are MNHEY and SVGAGI. Trimming took 0 bases from V and 7 from J, leaving 10 bases between them. CDR3 in DNA: TGTGCCAGCAGTTACTCGAACGTAGTGAATGAGCAGTTCTTC. Amino acid sequence: CASSYSNVVNEQFF.

This chain joins TRBV14 and TRBJ1-2, with a possible D match to TRBD1 (5 bases). Germline V gene sequence: CDR1 SGHDN, CDR2 FVKESK. The CDR3 contains 14 residues. V lost 1 base, J lost 7 bases, and 13 bases lay in between. CDR3 sequence reads: CASSQGAGRSGYTF. DNA of the CDR3: TGTGCCAGCAGCCAAGGGGCAGGGAGGTCTGGCTACACCTTC.

The chain has TRBV9 and TRBJ2-7, with 11 bases lining up with TRBD2. Germline loops: CDR1 SGDLS, CDR2 YYNGEE. Losses at the gene ends were 3 bases for V and 6 bases for J; bases not matched to a gene: 5. The CDR3 sequence is 14 residues long. The CDR3 protein is CASSATSGSGEQYF. DNA of the CDR3: TGTGCCAGCAGCGCCACTAGCGGGAGTGGCGAGCAGTACTTC.

V usage is TRBV7-2 and J usage is TRBJ1-2; TRBD1 matches 8 bases. With V trimmed by 3 bases and J by 7 bases, 16 bases remained unmatched. The CDR3 contains 17 residues. Looked up from germline, CDR1 is SGHTA and CDR2 is FQGNSA. For the CDR3, the DNA is TGTGCCAGCAGCTTGGTCGGCCCGGGACAGGCCCCTCTTGGCTACACCTTC. It encodes CASSLVGPGQAPLGYTF.

The CDR3 sequence is CASSLALGQLNIQYF. The CDR3 nucleotides read TGCGCCAGCAGCTTGGCGCTGGGACAGTTAAACATTCAGTACTTC. This chain connects TRBV5-1 to TRBJ2-4; 7 nucleotides match TRBD1. Germline CDR1 SGHRS, CDR2 YFSETQ. The CDR3 has 15 amino acids. The V and J ends lost 0 bases and 6 bases, in that order; junction bases with no gene match: 6.

The chain has TRBV5-6 and TRBJ2-3; no clear D gene. The V gene's germline CDR1 is SGHDT and CDR2 YYEEEE. The CDR3 covers 13 residues. V was clipped by 0 bases and J by 6 bases, with 8 bases between them. CDR3 residues: CASSLDVGDTQYF. Here the CDR3 DNA reads TGTGCCAGCAGCTTGGACGTCGGTGATACGCAGTATTTT. The variable domain in full, with the rest retrieved from reference TRBV5-6 and TRBJ2-3, is DAGVTQSPTHLIKTRGQQVTLRCSPKSGHDTVSWYQQALGQGPQFIFQYYEEEERQRGNFPDRFSGHQFPNYSSELNVNALLLGDSALYLCASSLDVGDTQYFGPGTRLTVL.

The chain is built from TRBV10-3 and TRBJ2-3; 7 bases match TRBD1. J gave up 2 bases and V 6 bases, and 8 bases lay outside the gene matches. Germline V gives CDR1 ENHRY, CDR2 SYGVKD. The CDR3 has 15 residues. The CDR3, as DNA: TGTGCCATCAGCCGGGACAGCAACCCCACAGATACGCAGTATTTT. It encodes CAISRDSNPTDTQYF.